What follows is one TCR beta chain and its context. The antigen is not known. TCR sequencing covered a few patients who responded to pembrolizumab. V was pared by 4 bases and J by 2 bases, with 13 bases between. The CDR3 extends over 15 amino acids. From germline, CDR1 is LGHNA and CDR2 YNFKEQ. This entry comes from a study of PD-1 blockade in mismatch repair-deficient tumors. Study-wide points: Tumor-resident clones, often absent from pretreatment blood, expanded after pembrolizumab and then contracted.

Profiling relied on immunoSEQ multiplex PCR, and the TCRdb table lists in-frame clones only, not all of them. This sample has some 120,000 clones; roughly nine tenths occur once, and the top ten carry roughly 14%. The sequences come from peripheral blood, collected 44 weeks after starting pembrolizumab. The TCR originated in an adult with mismatch repair-deficient cancer. The chain couples TRBV4-2 to TRBJ2-3, with a tentative D call TRBD1 (5 bases). The chain's CDR3 is CASSRGGSDTDTQYF. CDR3 bases: TGTGCCAGCAGCCGGGGCGGATCTGACACAGATACGCAGTATTTT.